This T cell receptor beta chain was sequenced for a study of blood T cell repertoires in COVID-19. The overall study: Specimens from acute and convalescent COVID-19 originated in the United States, Italy and Spain. PBMCs, B-cell-depleted T cells, or T cells provided the cDNA or gDNA that made up the material.

Original handling: Researchers report that nucleated cell counts were estimated from reference gene primer amplification. Using immunoSEQ multiplex PCR, the repertoire was profiled, and TCRdb retains in-frame clones only, with some absent. V, J and clone size derive from that table, while D and trimming were established from the DNA sequence. The data show 65,000 to 75,000 clones, over 70% seen once. From germline, CDR1 is SGHTA and CDR2 FQGTGA. The V gene end was trimmed by 4 bases and the J gene end by 9 bases; junction bases not matched to a gene: 11. The CDR3 loop spans 15 amino acids. The chain uses TRBV7-3 and TRBJ2-1; 8 nucleotides agree with TRBD2. The clonotype originates from a human donor in a cohort sampled during active COVID-19. The sequencing input was peripheral blood. CDR3 nucleotides: TGTGCCAGCAGCTCGGGCGGGACTAGTAAGGGTGAGCAGTTCTTC. Translating gives CASSSGGTSKGEQFF. Full variable domain (remainder filled in from reference TRBV7-3 and TRBJ2-1): GAGVSQTPSNKVTEKGKYVELRCDPISGHTALYWYRQSLGQGPEFLIYFQGTGAADDSGLPNDRFFAVRPEGSVSTLKIQRTERGDSAVYLCASSSGGTSKGEQFFGPGTRLTVL.